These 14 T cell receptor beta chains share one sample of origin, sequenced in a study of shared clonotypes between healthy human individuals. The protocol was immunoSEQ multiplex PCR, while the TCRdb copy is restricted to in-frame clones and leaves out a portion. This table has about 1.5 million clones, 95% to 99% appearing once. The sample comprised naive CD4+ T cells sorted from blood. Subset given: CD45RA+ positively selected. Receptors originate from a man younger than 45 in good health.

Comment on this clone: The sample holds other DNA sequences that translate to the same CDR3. CDR3 amino acids: CASSEWGQNYGYTF. The CDR3, as DNA: TGTGCCAGCAGTGAATGGGGACAGAACTATGGCTACACCTTC. V gene TRBV25-1 combines with J gene TRBJ1-2; 7 bases are shared with TRBD1. Unmatched junction bases numbered 1, after V lost 1 base and J lost 2 bases. There are 14 residues in the CDR3. Germline V gene sequence: CDR1 MGHDK, CDR2 SYGVNS.

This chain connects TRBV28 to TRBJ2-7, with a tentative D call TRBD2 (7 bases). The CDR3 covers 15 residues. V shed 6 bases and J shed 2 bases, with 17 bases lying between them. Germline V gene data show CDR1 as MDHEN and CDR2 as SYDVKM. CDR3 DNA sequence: TGTGCCAGCAGCCCTAGGGGGGGCGAAGCCTACGAGCAGTACTTC. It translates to CASSPRGGEAYEQYF.

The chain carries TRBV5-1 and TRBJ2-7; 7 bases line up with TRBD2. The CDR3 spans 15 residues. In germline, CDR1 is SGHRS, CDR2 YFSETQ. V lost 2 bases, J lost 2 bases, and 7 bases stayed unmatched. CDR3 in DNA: TGCGCCAGCAGCTTTTGGTCGGGAGGTGCCTACGAGCAGTACTTC. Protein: CASSFWSGGAYEQYF.

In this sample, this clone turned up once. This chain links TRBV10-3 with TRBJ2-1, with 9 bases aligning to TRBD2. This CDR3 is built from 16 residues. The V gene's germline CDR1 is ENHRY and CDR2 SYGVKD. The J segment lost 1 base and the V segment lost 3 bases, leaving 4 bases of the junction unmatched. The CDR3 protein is CAISDSGRRSYNEQFF. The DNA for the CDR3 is TGTGCCATCAGTGATAGCGGGAGAAGGTCCTACAATGAGCAGTTCTTC.

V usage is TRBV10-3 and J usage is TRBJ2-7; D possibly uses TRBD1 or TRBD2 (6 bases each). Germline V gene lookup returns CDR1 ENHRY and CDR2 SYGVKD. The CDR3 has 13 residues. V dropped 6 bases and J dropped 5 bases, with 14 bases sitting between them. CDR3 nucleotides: TGTGCCATCAGCGGGGGCGTGTGGGACGAGCAGTACTTC. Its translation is CAISGGVWDEQYF.

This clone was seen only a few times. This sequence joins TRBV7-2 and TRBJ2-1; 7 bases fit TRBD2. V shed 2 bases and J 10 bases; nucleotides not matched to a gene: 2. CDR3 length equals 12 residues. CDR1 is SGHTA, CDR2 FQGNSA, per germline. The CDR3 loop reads CASSLRGGEQFF. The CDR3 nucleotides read TGTGCCAGCAGCTTACGGGGAGGGGAGCAGTTCTTC.

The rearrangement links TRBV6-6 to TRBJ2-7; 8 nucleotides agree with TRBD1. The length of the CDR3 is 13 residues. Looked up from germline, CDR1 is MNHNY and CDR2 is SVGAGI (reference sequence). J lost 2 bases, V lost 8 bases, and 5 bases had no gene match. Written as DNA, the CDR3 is TGTGCCAGCCGAGAGACAGGGGCCTACGAGCAGTACTTC. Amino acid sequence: CASRETGAYEQYF.

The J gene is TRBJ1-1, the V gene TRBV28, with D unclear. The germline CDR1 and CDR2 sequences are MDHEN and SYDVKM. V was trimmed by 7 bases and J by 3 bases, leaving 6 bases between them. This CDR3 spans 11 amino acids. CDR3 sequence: CASTTYTEAFF. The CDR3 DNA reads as TGTGCCAGCACGACCTACACTGAAGCTTTCTTT.

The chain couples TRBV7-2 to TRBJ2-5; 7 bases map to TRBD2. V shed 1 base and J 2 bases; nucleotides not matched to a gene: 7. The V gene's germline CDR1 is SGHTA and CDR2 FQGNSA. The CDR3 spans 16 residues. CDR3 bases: TGTGCCAGCAGCTTAGTTCCCGGGAGGAGGCAAGAGACCCAGTACTTC. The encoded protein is CASSLVPGRRQETQYF.

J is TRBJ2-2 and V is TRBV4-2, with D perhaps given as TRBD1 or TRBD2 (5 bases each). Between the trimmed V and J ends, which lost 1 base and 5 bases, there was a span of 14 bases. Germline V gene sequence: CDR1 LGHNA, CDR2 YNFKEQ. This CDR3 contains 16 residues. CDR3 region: CASSQARDPVTGELFF. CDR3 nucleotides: TGTGCCAGCAGCCAAGCTAGGGACCCGGTAACCGGGGAGCTGTTTTTT.

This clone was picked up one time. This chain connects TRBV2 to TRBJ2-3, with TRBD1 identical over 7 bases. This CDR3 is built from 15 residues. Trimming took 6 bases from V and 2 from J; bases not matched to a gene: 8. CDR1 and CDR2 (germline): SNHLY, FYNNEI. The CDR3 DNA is TGTGCCAGCAGAAATCCGGGACAGTCCACAGATACGCAGTATTTT. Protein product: CASRNPGQSTDTQYF.

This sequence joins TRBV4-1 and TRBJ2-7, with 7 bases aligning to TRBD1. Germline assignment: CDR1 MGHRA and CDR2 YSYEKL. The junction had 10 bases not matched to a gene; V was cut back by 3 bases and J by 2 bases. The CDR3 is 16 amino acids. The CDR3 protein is CASSHTLTGKTYEQYF. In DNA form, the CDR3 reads TGCGCCAGCAGCCACACCTTGACAGGGAAGACCTACGAGCAGTACTTC.

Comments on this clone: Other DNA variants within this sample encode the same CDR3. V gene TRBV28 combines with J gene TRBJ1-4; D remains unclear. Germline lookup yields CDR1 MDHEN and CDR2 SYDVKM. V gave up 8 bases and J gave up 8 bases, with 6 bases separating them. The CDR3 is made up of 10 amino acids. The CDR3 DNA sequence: TGTGCCAGCTCCAGCGAAAAACTGTTTTTT. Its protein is CASSSEKLFF.

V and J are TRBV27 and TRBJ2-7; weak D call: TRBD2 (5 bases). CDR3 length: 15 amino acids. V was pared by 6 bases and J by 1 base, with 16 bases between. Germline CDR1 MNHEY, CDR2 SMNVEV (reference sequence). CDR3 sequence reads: CASRGGRDGSYEQYF. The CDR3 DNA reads TGTGCCAGCAGGGGCGGGCGCGACGGTTCCTACGAGCAGTACTTC.